Below, 3 T cell receptor beta chains from the same sample are listed, as sequenced in a study of cytomegalovirus exposure and HLA in healthy donors. Clones were read by immunoSEQ multiplex PCR, and TCRdb kept only the in-frame ones, dropping some. The sample lists 60,000 to 65,000 clones, 90% to 96% occurring once. Sequenced: PBMCs. The receptors were gathered from a woman aged 18-35 years in good health and CMV-seronegative.

The rearrangement links TRBV10-3 to TRBJ2-1; 10 nucleotides line up with TRBD2. The CDR3 length is 12 residues. J gave up 6 bases and V 10 bases, and 3 bases lay outside the gene matches. In germline, CDR1 is ENHRY, CDR2 SYGVKD. The CDR3 DNA follows: TGTGCCACGGGACTAGCGCCCAATGAGCAGTTCTTC. It specifies CATGLAPNEQFF.

V gene TRBV5-4 combines with J gene TRBJ2-3; D is possibly TRBD2 (6 bases). The V end was cut by 0 bases, the J end by 1 base, with 15 bases between. The CDR3 runs to 17 residues. CDR1 is SGHNT and CDR2 is YYREEE in the germline V gene (reference sequence). The CDR3 region has the DNA TGTGCCAGCAGCTTGGAAGGTGGCGGGGCCCGCACAGATACGCAGTATTTT. This translates into CASSLEGGGARTDTQYF.

The chain links TRBV19 to TRBJ2-3; 9 bases map to TRBD2. This CDR3 spans 13 amino acids. Germline V lookup: CDR1 LNHDA, CDR2 SQIVND (reference sequence). The ends lost 10 bases at V and 1 base at J; junction bases unmatched: 3. The CDR3: CATAGGGTDTQYF. The CDR3 DNA reads as TGTGCCACCGCGGGGGGGGGCACAGATACGCAGTATTTT.